These 30 T cell receptor beta chains originate from one sample sequenced in a study of blood T cell repertoires in COVID-19. The repertoire was sequenced with immunoSEQ multiplex PCR; TCRdb's copy has only in-frame clones and lacks some. In the table there are over 200,000 clones, 85% to 90% of which are singletons. Sequencing input: PBMCs or T cells enriched from blood (not recorded which). Receptors were obtained from a woman in her twenties or thirties with acute COVID-19.

The rearrangement links TRBV25-1 to TRBJ2-2, with D possibly matching TRBD1 (7 bases). The ends were cut back, 5 bases at V and 7 bases at J, with 20 bases in the middle. This CDR3 contains 16 residues. The germline V gene encodes CDR1 MGHDK and CDR2 SYGVNS. The DNA of the CDR3 is TGTGCCAGCAGTCTACCTCGACAGGGAGGCGTCGGGGAGCTGTTTTTT. Its translation is CASSLPRQGGVGELFF.

The genes are TRBV14 and TRBJ2-2; TRBD1 might be the D (5 bases). The CDR3 runs to 16 residues. The germline V gene encodes CDR1 SGHDN and CDR2 FVKESK. V lost 8 bases to trimming and J lost 0 bases, with 16 bases between them. In nucleotides, the CDR3 is TGTGCCAGCCAGGCCCGCGAAGGGGCGAACACCGGGGAGCTGTTTTTT. Amino acid sequence: CASQAREGANTGELFF.

This clone was recorded only once. This chain links TRBV6-5 with TRBJ2-2; D gene unclear. The CDR3 loop spans 15 amino acids. The V gene lost 11 bases and the J gene lost 6 bases, with 22 bases spanning the gap. Germline assignment: CDR1 MNHEY and CDR2 SVGAGI. CDR3 protein: CAVRPGRVAAGELFF. CDR3 in DNA: TGTGCCGTACGACCGGGTCGGGTCGCGGCCGGGGAGCTGTTTTTT.

Notes on this clone: Germline is not matched at one junction end, which may reflect a read error. The chain has TRBV7-9 and TRBJ2-6, with D possibly being TRBD1 (6 bases). Germline-derived CDR1 and CDR2 are SEHNR and FQNEAQ (reference sequence). This CDR3 comprises 16 residues. CDR3 bases: TGTGCCAGCACCTTACTACAGGGCTCTGGGGCCAACGTCCTGACTTTC. Its translation: CASTLLQGSGANVLTF.

The chain carries TRBV9 and TRBJ2-6; a possible D gene is TRBD1 (6 bases). The CDR3 loop spans 17 amino acids. The germline V and J ends were trimmed by 1 base and 2 bases, with 13 bases remaining between them. From germline, CDR1 is SGDLS and CDR2 YYNGEE. CDR3 sequence: CASSVPITGTGANVLTF. CDR3 nucleotides: TGTGCCAGCAGCGTACCAATTACAGGGACTGGGGCCAACGTCCTGACTTTC. Together with reference TRBV9 and TRBJ2-6, the CDR3 gives the full variable domain: DSGVTQTPKHLITATGQRVTLRCSPRSGDLSVYWYQQSLDQGLQFLIQYYNGEERAKGNILERFSAQQFPDLHSELNLSSLELGDSALYFCASSVPITGTGANVLTFGAGSRLTVL.

The chain employs TRBV7-6 and TRBJ1-6, with 9 bases aligning to TRBD1. This CDR3 has 19 amino acids. V trimming: 5 bases; J trimming: 0 bases; junction bases outside the gene matches: 11. In germline, CDR1 is SGHVS, CDR2 FNYEAQ. The CDR3 DNA sequence: TGTGCCAGCAGCCCCGGGGACAGGGTAAGAAGCTCCTATAATTCACCCCTCCACTTT. Protein product: CASSPGDRVRSSYNSPLHF. Full variable domain (missing parts from reference TRBV7-6 and TRBJ1-6): GAGVSQSPRYKVTKRGQDVALRCDPISGHVSLYWYRQALGQGPEFLTYFNYEAQQDKSGLPNDRFSAERPEGSISTLTIQRTEQRDSAMYRCASSPGDRVRSSYNSPLHFGNGTRLTVT.

The CDR3 sequence is CAWTRLVLFNEQFF. The CDR3 nucleotides are TGTGCCTGGACTAGACTAGTTCTCTTCAATGAGCAGTTCTTC. The genes are TRBV30 and TRBJ2-1, with a tentative D call TRBD2 (6 bases). The CDR3 sequence is 14 residues long. Trimming removed 4 bases from V and 6 bases from J, with 16 bases in between. From germline, CDR1 is GTSNPN and CDR2 SVGIG (reference sequence).

The J gene is TRBJ2-1, the V gene TRBV27; D is possibly TRBD1 (7 bases). CDR1 and CDR2 from the germline V gene are MNHEY and SMNVEV (reference sequence). V was pared by 5 bases and J by 10 bases, with 18 bases between. The CDR3 has 14 amino acids. CDR3 DNA: TGTGCCAGCAGTGGAGGGGGCCTCTTAGGGGAGCAGTTCTTC. It codes for CASSGGGLLGEQFF.

The genes are TRBV28 and TRBJ1-3; D gene ambiguous. Germline CDR1 reads MDHEN; CDR2 reads SYDVKM. Trimming took 5 bases from V and 4 from J, leaving 12 bases between them. This CDR3 has 14 residues. The CDR3 loop reads CASSPSLGGNTIYF. The CDR3 nucleotides read TGTGCCAGCAGTCCCTCCCTCGGGGGAAACACCATATATTTT.

V gene TRBV7-2 combines with J gene TRBJ1-1; D is uncertain. The CDR3 covers 15 residues. V was shortened by 5 bases and J by 1 base, with 14 bases between the two germline ends. Germline values: CDR1 SGHTA, CDR2 FQGNSA. DNA for the CDR3: TGTGCCAGCAGCCTAACCTCGAACTGGAACACTGAAGCTTTCTTT. Amino acid sequence: CASSLTSNWNTEAFF.

This clone turned up a few times. The chain employs TRBV6-5 and TRBJ1-1; D gene ambiguous. The germline V and J ends were trimmed by 5 bases and 3 bases, with 16 bases remaining between them. The CDR3 consists of 15 residues. CDR1 and CDR2 from the germline V gene are MNHEY and SVGAGI. In DNA, the CDR3 is TGTGCCAGCAGTCCACGCCGCCCTCGGGACACTGAAGCTTTCTTT. Protein product: CASSPRRPRDTEAFF.

The table lists this clone with a count of one. V is TRBV3-1 (or the pseudogene TRBV3-2) and J is TRBJ1-1; 7 nucleotides agree with TRBD1. The CDR3 totals 13 residues. Germline CDR1 is LGHDT and CDR2 is YNNKEL (reference sequence). V was pared by 1 base and J by 4 bases, with 0 bases of the junction left unmatched. CDR3 amino acids: CASSQGQGTEAFF. CDR3 bases: TGTGCCAGCAGCCAAGGACAGGGCACTGAAGCTTTCTTT.

As regards this clone: One junction end disagrees with the germline gene, perhaps due to a read error. The chain recombines TRBV12-3 or TRBV12-4 with TRBJ1-2, with TRBD1 identical over 9 bases. This CDR3 region has 11 residues. CDR3 sequence (DNA): TGTGCCAGCAGTCTCGGGACAGGGAGCTCCTTC. This translates into CASSLGTGSSF.

This clone was seen a single time. This rearrangement joins TRBV3-1 (or the pseudogene TRBV3-2) to TRBJ1-4; 8 bases match TRBD1. The CDR3 covers 15 residues. Germline CDR1 reads LGHDT; CDR2 reads YNNKEL (reference sequence). The ends lost 0 bases at V and 6 bases at J; junction bases unmatched: 3. The CDR3 sequence: CASSQEGTGYEKLFF. The CDR3 nucleotides read TGTGCCAGCAGCCAAGAAGGGACAGGATATGAAAAACTGTTTTTT.

This chain connects TRBV18 to TRBJ1-1, with D maybe TRBD1 (5 bases). The CDR3 has 14 amino acids. Trimming stripped 1 base from V and 1 base from J, with 7 bases between. Germline V lookup: CDR1 KGHSH, CDR2 LQKENI. The CDR3 DNA sequence: TGTGCCAGCTCACCACAAAGGGGGAACACTGAAGCTTTCTTT. It yields the protein CASSPQRGNTEAFF. The whole variable domain, remainder taken from reference TRBV18 and TRBJ1-1, is NAGVMQNPRHLVRRRGQEARLRCSPMKGHSHVYWYRQLPEEGLKFMVYLQKENIIDESGMPKERFSAEFPKEGPSILRIQQVVRGDSAAYFCASSPQRGNTEAFFGQGTRLTVV.

The V gene is TRBV4-1, the J gene TRBJ2-1; D perhaps matches TRBD1 (5 bases). CDR3 length equals 15 residues. V was cut by 1 base and J by 10 bases, with 17 bases left in between. The germline V gene has CDR1 MGHRA and CDR2 YSYEKL. CDR3 region: CASSQGPARAEEQFF. CDR3 in DNA: TGCGCCAGCAGCCAAGGACCCGCCAGGGCAGAAGAGCAGTTCTTC.

The CDR3 nucleotides read TGCGCCAGCAGTGAACCAGGGGGCCATGAGCAGTTCTTC. This sequence encodes CASSEPGGHEQFF. The rearrangement links TRBV10-1 to TRBJ2-1; 8 bases are a match to TRBD1. This CDR3 is built from 13 residues. V was pared by 3 bases and J by 8 bases, with 3 bases of the junction left unmatched. Germline loops: CDR1 WNHNN, CDR2 SYGVQD (reference sequence).

The chain recombines TRBV29-1 with TRBJ2-1, with D possibly being TRBD1 or TRBD2 (8 bases each). The CDR3 loop spans 16 amino acids. Germline V CDR1 and CDR2: SQVTM, ANQGSEA. Deletions cut 8 bases from V and 2 bases from J, with 22 bases between. This chain's CDR3 is CSTGGPRDRPYNEQFF. The CDR3 nucleotides read TGCAGCACGGGGGGGCCCCGGGACAGGCCCTACAATGAGCAGTTCTTC.

The chain carries TRBV6-5 and TRBJ1-1, with TRBD1 matching 7 bases. V shed 2 bases, J shed 5 bases, and the junction held 2 bases outside the gene matches. Germline lookup yields CDR1 MNHEY and CDR2 SVGAGI. The CDR3 has 13 amino acids. CDR3 loop: CASSYQGETEAFF. The CDR3 nucleotides read TGTGCCAGCAGTTACCAGGGGGAGACTGAAGCTTTCTTT.

The chain employs TRBV4-1 and TRBJ1-4; tentatively, D is TRBD1 (6 bases). The CDR3 contains 11 residues. The germline V gene encodes CDR1 MGHRA and CDR2 YSYEKL. V lost 0 bases and J 15 bases, leaving 8 bases between the germline ends. In DNA form, the CDR3 reads TGCGCCAGCAGCCAAGAGGGGGCCTTGTTTTTT. It translates to CASSQEGALFF.

This clone was observed a few times. This chain connects TRBV27 to TRBJ1-1; D is possibly TRBD1 (6 bases). The CDR3 has 14 amino acids. The germline CDR1 and CDR2 sequences are MNHEY and SMNVEV (reference sequence). V was pared by 3 bases and J by 1 base, with 9 bases between. CDR3 loop: CASSLGAPNTEAFF. The DNA of the CDR3 is TGTGCCAGCAGTTTGGGGGCCCCGAACACTGAAGCTTTCTTT.

The chain carries TRBV29-1 and TRBJ1-2, with D perhaps TRBD1 (5 bases). Germline V gene lookup returns CDR1 SQVTM and CDR2 ANQGSEA. This CDR3 spans 13 amino acids. Trimming took off 0 bases at V and 7 bases at J, with 12 bases between the two ends. CDR3 loop: CSVEDRRGGGYTF. CDR3 nucleotides: TGCAGCGTTGAAGACAGGAGGGGCGGTGGCTACACCTTC. The variable domain in full, completed from reference TRBV29-1 and TRBJ1-2, reads SAVISQKPSRDICQRGTSLTIQCQVDSQVTMMFWYRQQPGQSLTLIATANQGSEATYESGFVIDKFPISRPNLTFSTLTVSNMSPEDSSIYLCSVEDRRGGGYTFGSGTRLTVV.

The rearrangement joins TRBV12-5 to TRBJ1-1; TRBD1 aligns across 7 bases. CDR3 length: 15 amino acids. The germline CDR1 and CDR2 sequences are LGHNT and FRNRAP. V trimming: 2 bases; J trimming: 1 base; junction bases outside the gene matches: 4. CDR3: CASGLPGTENTEAFF. CDR3 DNA sequence: TGTGCTAGTGGTTTGCCCGGGACAGAGAACACTGAAGCTTTCTTT.

The CDR3 bases are TGTGCCAGCAGCTTAAGGCGACCTCAGGGCGGGGAGCTGTTTTTT. It specifies CASSLRRPQGGELFF. The chain employs TRBV5-4 and TRBJ2-2; maybe TRBD1 (5 bases). V was clipped by 2 bases and J by 7 bases, with 15 bases between them. Germline loops: CDR1 SGHNT, CDR2 YYREEE (reference sequence). This CDR3 comprises 15 residues.

The CDR3 DNA reads TGCAGCGCACAACACAGGGCTGGAGGCAATGAGCAGTTCTTC. This gives the protein CSAQHRAGGNEQFF. The chain employs TRBV29-1 and TRBJ2-1; possibly TRBD1 for D (6 bases). This CDR3 is built from 14 residues. V dropped 7 bases and J dropped 6 bases, with 19 bases sitting between them. Per the germline V gene, CDR1 is SQVTM and CDR2 is ANQGSEA.

V gene TRBV6-2 or TRBV6-3 combines with J gene TRBJ2-1; D might be TRBD2 (5 bases). The CDR3 runs to 15 residues. Trimming shortened V by 0 bases and J by 6 bases, and 12 bases separated the two germline ends. Germline CDR1 MNHEY, CDR2 SVGEGT. CDR3 residues: CASSYSSGLGNEQFF. As DNA, the CDR3 is TGTGCCAGCAGTTACTCGAGCGGCTTAGGCAATGAGCAGTTCTTC.

The chain uses TRBV10-3 and TRBJ1-6, with 9 positions matching TRBD1. Germline CDR1 ENHRY, CDR2 SYGVKD. Germline trimming cut 5 bases from V and 6 bases from J; bases unmatched to any gene: 5. The CDR3 covers 15 residues. CDR3 nucleotides: TGTGCCATCAGTCCGGGACAGGGTTTTAATTCACCCCTCCACTTT. Its protein product is CAISPGQGFNSPLHF.

The chain uses TRBV19 and TRBJ2-5; D might be TRBD2 (5 bases). Germline V lookup: CDR1 LNHDA, CDR2 SQIVND (reference sequence). CDR3 size: 16 residues. Trimming removed 2 bases from V and 4 bases from J, with 17 bases in between. CDR3 DNA sequence: TGTGCCAGTAGTATACCGGGCACCCGGGGAGTAGAGACCCAGTACTTC. Translated, it gives CASSIPGTRGVETQYF.

The chain has TRBV10-3 and TRBJ1-6; 7 nucleotides agree with TRBD1. The CDR3 is 12 amino acids. CDR1 and CDR2 (germline): ENHRY, SYGVKD. J gave up 10 bases and V 10 bases, and 7 bases lay outside the gene matches. This CDR3 reads CATSGGESPLHF. The CDR3 DNA follows: TGTGCCACCTCAGGGGGAGAATCACCCCTCCACTTT.

The rearrangement links TRBV11-3 to TRBJ2-2; TRBD1 aligns across 7 bases. CDR3 length: 16 residues. The germline V gene encodes CDR1 SGHNT and CDR2 YENEEA. The V and J ends lost 1 base and 0 bases, in that order; junction bases with no gene match: 2. The CDR3, as DNA: TGTGCCAGCAGCTTAGCGGGACAGTCGAACACCGGGGAGCTGTTTTTT. Amino acid sequence: CASSLAGQSNTGELFF.